This is a list of T cell receptor beta chains from one sample in a study of T cells in Graves' hyperthyroidism and ophthalmopathy. TCRdb re-called the multiplex PCR reads with MiXCR, one entry per CDR3 protein. This sample has over 650,000 distinct CDR3 sequences; nearly 45% occur once, and the top ten carry roughly 6.5%. Input material: peripheral blood or thyroid tissue (not recorded which). The source of these receptors is an adult man with Graves' disease, either hyperthyroidism or ophthalmopathy (not recorded which). Both conserved end residues are part of each CDR3. D genes are given only for firm matches. Clone size, where shown, is once, few, many, or a class for clones that have expanded.

j_call,d_call,v_call,clone_size,cdr3_aa
TRBJ2-5,TRBD2,TRBV7-9,many,CASSLQREVYF
TRBJ1-2,TRBD1,TRBV7-2,many,CASSSGTGADYGYTF
TRBJ2-7,-,TRBV7-9,-,CASSPGQLNEQYF
TRBJ2-2,TRBD2,TRBV2,few,CASTKTSGRVGAGELFF
TRBJ1-1,-,TRBV7-9,-,CASSLTRGSTEAFF
TRBJ1-2,TRBD1,TRBV9,-,CASTLLATTGTTYGYTF
TRBJ1-1,-,TRBV15,-,CATSTLYTEAFF
TRBJ1-2,TRBD1,TRBV7-9,-,CASSHFGQGAAYGYTF
TRBJ1-2,TRBD1,TRBV7-9,-,CASSLGARYRGLVYGYTF
TRBJ1-5,-,TRBV7-9,many,CASSPPGSGNQPQHF
TRBJ1-4,-,TRBV9,-,CASSVGPHLGKLFF
TRBJ2-5,-,TRBV20-1,-,CSARDWAAEEETQYF
TRBJ1-1,-,TRBV5-1,-,CASSFVTRNTEAFF
TRBJ2-2,-,TRBV2,-,CASSDALRGTGELFF
TRBJ1-5,TRBD1,TRBV7-6,-,CASSLPDRGIQPQHF
TRBJ2-7,-,TRBV2,-,CASSEAADIPSYEQYF
TRBJ2-2,TRBD2,TRBV7-4,-,CASSLGEREGHAGELFF
TRBJ1-6,TRBD1,TRBV2,-,CASSDTGGQSALHF
TRBJ2-5,-,TRBV7-9,-,CASSLKTSRLETQYF
TRBJ2-2,-,TRBV7-8,-,CASSLALNRGELFF
TRBJ2-2,-,TRBV10-3,few,CAITSDSPNTGELFF
TRBJ2-2,-,TRBV20-1,-,CSAREGRATGELFF
TRBJ1-5,-,TRBV2,many,CASSVGQASNQPQHF
TRBJ2-7,-,TRBV5-1,many,CASSLEGITEQYF
TRBJ1-2,-,TRBV10-1,-,CASSERQFLTF
TRBJ2-7,TRBD1,TRBV5-1,once,CASSLTATGIYEQYF
TRBJ1-4,TRBD1,TRBV6-1,-,CASSVTGKKLFF
TRBJ1-1,-,TRBV2,-,CASSGYGGLNTEAFF
TRBJ1-2,-,TRBV9,many,CASSAENPGDYGYTF
TRBJ2-7,-,TRBV6-1,few,CASSDRAGMNEQYF
TRBJ1-4,-,TRBV15,many,CATSRPYTVTNEKLFF
TRBJ2-7,TRBD1,TRBV2,-,CASSEGTGYDEQYF
TRBJ1-1,TRBD1,TRBV7-9,-,CASRGTGGGTEAFF